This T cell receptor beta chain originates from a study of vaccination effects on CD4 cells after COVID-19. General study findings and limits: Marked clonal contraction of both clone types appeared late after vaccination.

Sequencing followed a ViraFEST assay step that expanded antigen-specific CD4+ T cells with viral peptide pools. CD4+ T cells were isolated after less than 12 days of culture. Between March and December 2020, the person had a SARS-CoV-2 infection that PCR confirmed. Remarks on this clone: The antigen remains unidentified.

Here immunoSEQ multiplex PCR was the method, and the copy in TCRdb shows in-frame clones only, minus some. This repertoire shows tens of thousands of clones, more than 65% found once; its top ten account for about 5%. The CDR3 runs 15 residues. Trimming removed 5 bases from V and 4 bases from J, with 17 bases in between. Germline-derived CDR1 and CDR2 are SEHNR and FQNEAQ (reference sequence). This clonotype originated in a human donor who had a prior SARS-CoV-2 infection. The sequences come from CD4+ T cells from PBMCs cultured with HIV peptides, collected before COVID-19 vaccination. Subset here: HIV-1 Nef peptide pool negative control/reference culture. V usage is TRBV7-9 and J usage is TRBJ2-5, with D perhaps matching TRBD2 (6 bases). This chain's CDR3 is CASSPGVGGSETQYF. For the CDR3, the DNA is TGTGCCAGCAGCCCAGGCGTTGGGGGGTCAGAGACCCAGTACTTC. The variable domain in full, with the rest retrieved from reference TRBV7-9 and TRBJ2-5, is DTGVSQNPRHKITKRGQNVTFRCDPISEHNRLYWYRQTLGQGPEFLTYFQNEAQLEKSRLLSDRFSAERPKGSFSTLEIQRTEQGDSAMYLCASSPGVGGSETQYFGPGTRLLVL.